Shown below are 26 T cell receptor beta chains from a single sample sequenced in a study of PD-1 blockade in mismatch repair-deficient tumors. Clones were read by immunoSEQ multiplex PCR, and TCRdb kept only the in-frame ones, dropping some. This sample carries tens of thousands of clones, 80% to 90% of them seen once, and the ten largest clones take roughly 6%. The material sequenced was peripheral blood, taken 44 weeks after starting pembrolizumab. The source of these receptors is an adult with mismatch repair-deficient cancer.

V is TRBV9 and J is TRBJ2-1; no clear D. There are 15 residues in the CDR3. V was trimmed by 4 bases and J by 8 bases, leaving 19 bases between them. In germline, CDR1 is SGDLS, CDR2 YYNGEE. As DNA, the CDR3 is TGTGCCAGCAGCTTCGGGTCGATCGTCTCCGATGAGCAGTTCTTC. This sequence encodes CASSFGSIVSDEQFF.

J is TRBJ1-1 and V is TRBV2; the D gene is possibly TRBD1 (5 bases). V was shortened by 7 bases and J by 2 bases, with 14 bases between the two germline ends. The germline V gene has CDR1 SNHLY and CDR2 FYNNEI. This CDR3 region has 14 residues. CDR3 bases: TGTGCCAGCACTCCAGGGACTTCAAACACTGAAGCTTTCTTT. Translation gives CASTPGTSNTEAFF.

This clone turned up a few times. This chain links TRBV18 with TRBJ2-3, with a weak D call TRBD1 (6 bases). V dropped 5 bases and J dropped 4 bases, with 16 bases sitting between them. The CDR3 is 15 amino acids. Germline CDR1 reads KGHSH; CDR2 reads LQKENI. The CDR3 loop reads CASSATAGDADTQYF. The CDR3 region has the DNA TGTGCCAGCTCAGCCACGGCAGGGGATGCAGATACGCAGTATTTT.

The rearrangement joins TRBV28 to TRBJ2-1; D uncertain. Germline lookup yields CDR1 MDHEN and CDR2 SYDVKM. The CDR3 consists of 12 residues. Trimming took off 3 bases at V and 7 bases at J, with 7 bases between the two ends. This chain's CDR3 is CASSLYGNEQFF. The CDR3 bases are TGTGCCAGCAGTTTGTACGGGAATGAGCAGTTCTTC.

This clone was recorded only once. The V gene is TRBV6-5, the J gene TRBJ1-3; 7 positions match TRBD1. The trim removed 6 bases at V and 0 bases at J, leaving 2 bases unmatched. Germline V gene lookup returns CDR1 MNHEY and CDR2 SVGAGI. CDR3 length: 14 amino acids. The CDR3 loop is CASRGTDSGNTIYF. CDR3 nucleotide sequence: TGTGCCAGCAGAGGGACAGACTCTGGAAACACCATATATTTT.

This CDR3 is CASTRAPTDTQYF. The CDR3 DNA is TGTGCCAGCACGAGGGCTCCGACAGATACGCAGTATTTT. V and J are TRBV2 and TRBJ2-3; tentative D call: TRBD2 (5 bases). The ends were cut back, 7 bases at V and 3 bases at J, with 11 bases in the middle. Germline V CDR1 and CDR2: SNHLY, FYNNEI. This CDR3 is built from 13 residues.

The genes are TRBV11-2 and TRBJ1-1; unclear D gene. The CDR3 spans 15 residues. The V and J ends lost 5 bases and 0 bases respectively, with 13 bases between them. Per germline, CDR1 SGHAT and CDR2 FQNNGV. The CDR3 reads CASSPRAGMNTEAFF. For the CDR3, the DNA is TGTGCCAGCAGCCCCCGGGCAGGTATGAACACTGAAGCTTTCTTT. The complete variable domain, with remaining parts taken from reference TRBV11-2 and TRBJ1-1, reads EAGVAQSPRYKIIEKRQSVAFWCNPISGHATLYWYQQILGQGPKLLIQFQNNGVVDDSQLPKDRFSAERLKGVDSTLKIQPAKLEDSAVYLCASSPRAGMNTEAFFGQGTRLTVV.

This chain links TRBV6-6 with TRBJ2-2; possibly TRBD2 for D (5 bases). The CDR3 contains 14 residues. The germline CDR1 and CDR2 sequences are MNHNY and SVGAGI (reference sequence). Trimming removed 11 bases at V and 4 bases at J, with 17 bases between. CDR3 residues: CAVQRETVTGELFF. CDR3 DNA sequence: TGTGCCGTCCAGAGGGAGACGGTCACCGGGGAGCTGTTTTTT.

This clone has just a few counts. V usage is TRBV6-5 and J usage is TRBJ1-1, with D perhaps matching TRBD1 (6 bases). Trimming left V 0 bases short and J 8 bases short, with 16 bases between. Per germline, CDR1 MNHEY and CDR2 SVGAGI. The CDR3 loop spans 15 amino acids. The CDR3 reads CASSYSGGLAQEAFF. The CDR3, as DNA: TGTGCCAGCAGTTACTCCGGGGGGCTAGCCCAGGAAGCTTTCTTT.

J is TRBJ1-2 and V is TRBV29-1; D remains ambiguous. Germline V gene sequence: CDR1 SQVTM, CDR2 ANQGSEA. The V and J ends lost 6 bases and 8 bases respectively, with 22 bases between them. The CDR3 length is 14 residues. The CDR3 spells CSVEKEVFSEGYTF. CDR3 sequence (DNA): TGCAGCGTCGAGAAGGAGGTCTTCAGTGAGGGCTACACCTTC.

Only a few counts were recorded for this clone. In the same sample, other DNA sequences code for this CDR3. V usage is TRBV27 and J usage is TRBJ2-1; D not resolved. The CDR3 spans 12 residues. Germline V gene sequence: CDR1 MNHEY, CDR2 SMNVEV (reference sequence). Trimming shortened V by 1 base and J by 6 bases, and 4 bases separated the two germline ends. The CDR3 region is CASSLLGNEQFF. The CDR3 coding sequence is TGTGCCAGCAGTTTATTGGGCAATGAGCAGTTCTTC.

V and J are TRBV30 and TRBJ1-1; tentatively, D is TRBD1 (6 bases). Germline CDR1 is GTSNPN and CDR2 is SVGIG (reference sequence). This CDR3 is 13 amino acids long. The V gene lost 5 bases and the J gene lost 5 bases, with 15 bases spanning the gap. CDR3 protein: CAWSGGEGTEAFF. CDR3 nucleotide sequence: TGTGCCTGGTCCGGGGGCGAGGGAACTGAAGCTTTCTTT.

This clone showed up just once. This chain links TRBV5-4 with TRBJ1-2, with D perhaps matching TRBD1 (5 bases). With 4 bases removed from V and 8 bases from J, the gap between germline ends came to 9 bases. This CDR3 region has 11 residues. Germline values: CDR1 SGHNT, CDR2 YYREEE (reference sequence). The CDR3, as DNA: TGTGCCAGCAGCCTCGGGGCGGGCTACACCTTC. This codes for CASSLGAGYTF.

The chain links TRBV4-3 to TRBJ2-5; TRBD1 matches at 8 bases. The CDR3 totals 15 residues. The V and J ends lost 0 bases and 5 bases, in that order; junction bases with no gene match: 5. Germline CDR1 and CDR2: LGHNA and YSLEER. The CDR3 loop reads CASSQDVQGEETQYF. CDR3 nucleotide sequence: TGCGCCAGCAGCCAAGACGTACAGGGGGAGGAGACCCAGTACTTC.

J is TRBJ2-7 and V is TRBV7-2; TRBD1 agrees at 9 bases. Germline CDR1 is SGHTA and CDR2 is FQGNSA. V lost 3 bases and J lost 3; bases outside the gene matches: 9. The CDR3 is 16 amino acids. CDR3 DNA: TGTGCCAGCAGCTTTCCGGGACAGGGAGCCCACTACGAGCAGTACTTC. Encoded protein: CASSFPGQGAHYEQYF. The complete variable domain, with remaining parts taken from reference TRBV7-2 and TRBJ2-7, reads GAGVSQSPSNKVTEKGKDVELRCDPISGHTALYWYRQSLGQGLEFLIYFQGNSAPDKSGLPSDRFSAERTGGSVSTLTIQRTQQEDSAVYLCASSFPGQGAHYEQYFGPGTRLTVT.

The chain couples TRBV2 to TRBJ2-3; 11 nucleotides align to TRBD2. Germline V CDR1 and CDR2: SNHLY, FYNNEI. The CDR3 is 16 residues long. J gave up 7 bases and V 5 bases, and 11 bases lay outside the gene matches. The CDR3 DNA reads as TGTGCCAGCAGTACCGGGATAGCGGGAGGGCCTAATACGCAGTATTTT. Its protein is CASSTGIAGGPNTQYF.

Here the CDR3 reads CASSQDLGQRGKLFF. The CDR3 nucleotides are TGCGCCAGCAGCCAAGATCTGGGACAGCGGGGGAAACTGTTTTTT. The chain employs TRBV4-1 and TRBJ1-4, with TRBD1 identical over 7 bases. The V gene end was trimmed by 0 bases and the J gene end by 11 bases; junction bases not matched to a gene: 9. The CDR3 length is 15 residues. Per the germline V gene, CDR1 is MGHRA and CDR2 is YSYEKL.

This clone was picked up one time. V and J are TRBV5-5 and TRBJ2-7, with unresolved D. The CDR3 sequence is 14 residues long. Germline V gene sequence: CDR1 SGHKS, CDR2 YYEKEE (reference sequence). Trimming removed 4 bases at V and 2 bases at J, with 13 bases between. CDR3 coding DNA: TGTGCCAGCAGCCGGGCAATCTCACCCTACGAGCAGTACTTC. Translation gives CASSRAISPYEQYF.

This clone was observed a handful of times. The V and J genes are TRBV18 and TRBJ1-1; D uncertain. Germline lookup yields CDR1 KGHSH and CDR2 LQKENI. CDR3 length: 16 residues. Trimming removed 4 bases at V and 3 bases at J, with 18 bases between. CDR3 bases: TGTGCCAGCTCACACTCGAGAAACTTAAGGGACACTGAAGCTTTCTTT. This codes for CASSHSRNLRDTEAFF.

This clone was detected a few times. The rearrangement joins TRBV10-3 to TRBJ2-1; tentative D call: TRBD1 (6 bases). V shed 5 bases and J shed 0 bases, with 11 bases lying between them. Germline CDR1 is ENHRY and CDR2 is SYGVKD. The CDR3 consists of 15 residues. CDR3 in amino acids: CAISSSDSSYNEQFF. The CDR3 DNA reads as TGTGCCATCAGTAGCTCGGACAGCTCCTACAATGAGCAGTTCTTC.

This chain joins TRBV29-1 and TRBJ1-2, with a tentative D call TRBD1 (6 bases). Germline V gene lookup returns CDR1 SQVTM and CDR2 ANQGSEA. The V and J ends lost 7 bases and 5 bases respectively, with 26 bases between them. This CDR3 is built from 16 residues. The DNA of the CDR3 is TGCAGCGCTGGGGAAGAAGGGGCAGGGGAGAATTATGGCTACACCTTC. This sequence encodes CSAGEEGAGENYGYTF.

The chain recombines TRBV18 with TRBJ2-1; tentative D call: TRBD2 (6 bases). CDR1 KGHSH and CDR2 LQKENI come from the germline V gene. There are 18 residues in the CDR3. Trimming pared 3 bases from V and 0 bases from J, leaving 18 bases between. CDR3 residues: CASSPTSTLAFSYNEQFF. CDR3 DNA sequence: TGTGCCAGCTCACCGACTAGTACCCTTGCCTTCTCCTACAATGAGCAGTTCTTC. Full variable domain (missing parts from reference TRBV18 and TRBJ2-1): NAGVMQNPRHLVRRRGQEARLRCSPMKGHSHVYWYRQLPEEGLKFMVYLQKENIIDESGMPKERFSAEFPKEGPSILRIQQVVRGDSAAYFCASSPTSTLAFSYNEQFFGPGTRLTVL.

V is TRBV2 and J is TRBJ1-1; D unclear. Germline V gene data show CDR1 as SNHLY and CDR2 as FYNNEI. Deletions cut 1 base from V and 1 base from J, with 4 bases between. The CDR3 length is 13 residues. CDR3 sequence reads: CASSEVENTEAFF. The CDR3 DNA follows: TGTGCCAGCAGTGAAGTCGAGAACACTGAAGCTTTCTTT.

V usage is TRBV5-1 and J usage is TRBJ2-3; D gene uncertain. The CDR3 sequence is 14 residues long. The germline V and J ends were trimmed by 6 bases and 4 bases, with 15 bases remaining between them. In germline, CDR1 is SGHRS, CDR2 YFSETQ. The CDR3 here is CASTITGIPDTQYF. CDR3 coding DNA: TGCGCCAGCACCATAACGGGCATTCCAGATACGCAGTATTTT.

DNA of the CDR3: TGTGCCAGCAGTTATCAACTGGGAGTGACTGAAGCTTTCTTT. Translation gives CASSYQLGVTEAFF. The chain recombines TRBV6-6 with TRBJ1-1; no definite D call. V lost 3 bases and J 5 bases, leaving 13 bases between the germline ends. Germline lookup yields CDR1 MNHNY and CDR2 SVGAGI (reference sequence). The CDR3 runs to 14 residues.

The CDR3 region is CSCTGTNTEAFF. CDR3 coding DNA: TGCAGCTGTACAGGGACGAACACTGAAGCTTTCTTT. The gene calls are TRBV29-1 and TRBJ1-1; TRBD1 might be the D (6 bases). V dropped 8 bases and J dropped 1 base, with 11 bases sitting between them. CDR1 SQVTM and CDR2 ANQGSEA come from the germline V gene. This CDR3 has 12 residues.